This entry concerns a single T cell receptor (beta chain). The data derive from a study of blood T cell repertoires in COVID-19. Trimming cost V 2 bases and J 0 bases; bases outside gene matches: 6. The CDR3 contains 17 residues. Germline V gene sequence: CDR1 SGHDT, CDR2 YYEEEE. Clones were read by immunoSEQ multiplex PCR, and TCRdb kept only the in-frame ones, dropping some. The sample consists of 130,000 to 150,000 clones, around four fifths of them appearing once. The sequencing sample was made of PBMCs or T cells enriched from blood (not recorded which). The sequence was collected from a woman aged 40 to 55 who had recovered from COVID-19. V usage is TRBV5-6 and J usage is TRBJ2-1; 9 bases are shared with TRBD2. For the CDR3, the DNA is TGTGCCAGCAGCTTATATAGCGGGGGCCCCTCCTACAATGAGCAGTTCTTC. Encoded protein: CASSLYSGGPSYNEQFF.